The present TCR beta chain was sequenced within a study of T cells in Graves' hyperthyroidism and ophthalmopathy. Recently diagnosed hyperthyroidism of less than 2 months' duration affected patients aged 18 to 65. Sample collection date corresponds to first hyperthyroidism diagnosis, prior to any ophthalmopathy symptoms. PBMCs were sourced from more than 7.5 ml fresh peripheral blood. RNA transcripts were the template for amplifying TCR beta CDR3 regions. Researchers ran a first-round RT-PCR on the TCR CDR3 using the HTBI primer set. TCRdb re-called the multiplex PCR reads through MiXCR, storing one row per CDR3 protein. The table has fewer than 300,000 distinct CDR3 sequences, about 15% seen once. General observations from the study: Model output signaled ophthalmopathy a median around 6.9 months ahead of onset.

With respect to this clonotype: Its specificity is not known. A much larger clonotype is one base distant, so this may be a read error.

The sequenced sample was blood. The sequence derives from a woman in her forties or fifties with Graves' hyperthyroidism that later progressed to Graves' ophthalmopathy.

The DNA of the CDR3 is TGTGCCAGCAGTCCAGGGCCCGGACTAGCGGGAAATTACGAGCAGTACTTC. It yields the protein CASSPGPGLAGNYEQYF. The chain recombines TRBV28 with TRBJ2-7, with TRBD2 identical over 12 bases. Germline V CDR1 and CDR2: MDHEN, SYDVKM. This CDR3 has 17 residues. V lost 5 bases to trimming and J lost 4 bases; unmatched junction nucleotides: 12.